This TCR beta chain stems from a study of OX40 agonist ivuxolimab in advanced cancers. Background on the study: The mean age was 60 years, ranging from about 20 to 79, with roughly four fifths of participants male.

The CDR3 covers 16 residues. Trimming took 0 bases from V and 5 from J, leaving 14 bases between them. Germline V lookup: CDR1 SGHNT, CDR2 YYREEE (reference sequence). As for this clone: Its cognate antigen is unknown.

Repertoires were generated with immunoSEQ multiplex PCR, while TCRdb's copy carries only in-frame clones and drops some. The sample consists of under 100,000 clones, over 65% of them appearing once. Study-wide points: The work left the antigen specificity of expanded peripheral T cells undetermined. Fewer expanded clones were found on average in CD4+ than in CD8+ T cells.

This clonotype originated in an adult with an advanced solid tumor such as melanoma, head and neck, liver or kidney cancer. The chain recombines TRBV5-4 with TRBJ1-4, with D possibly matching TRBD1 (5 bases). The sequences come from CD4+ or CD8+ T cells sorted from blood, collected in a trial of the OX40 agonist ivuxolimab. CDR3 in amino acids: CASSLGSRQGNEKLFF. The CDR3 bases are TGTGCCAGCAGCTTGGGGTCCCGGCAGGGAAATGAAAAACTGTTTTTT. The entire variable domain, with the rest obtained from reference TRBV5-4 and TRBJ1-4, is as follows: ETGVTQSPTHLIKTRGQQVTLRCSSQSGHNTVSWYQQALGQGPQFIFQYYREEENGRGNFPPRFSGLQFPNYSSELNVNALELDDSALYLCASSLGSRQGNEKLFFGSGTQLSVL.